This entry describes one T cell receptor beta chain. The data belong to a study of blood T cell repertoires in COVID-19. This CDR3 has 15 amino acids. Germline CDR1 reads SGHNT; CDR2 reads YYREEE (reference sequence). The ends were cut back, 0 bases at V and 8 bases at J, with 15 bases in the middle. The method was immunoSEQ multiplex PCR; TCRdb's version includes in-frame clones alone and lacks a portion of them. The data hold 110,000 or so clones, with 88% observed a single time. The receptor's source is a human donor in a cohort sampled during active COVID-19. The genes are TRBV5-4 and TRBJ2-1; D may be TRBD1 (7 bases). The specimen sequenced was peripheral blood. CDR3 amino acids: CASSLGQGGVDEQFF. The CDR3 nucleotides read TGTGCCAGCAGCTTGGGCCAGGGGGGTGTCGATGAGCAGTTCTTC.